This TCR beta chain was documented in a study of CD8+CD57+ T cells in acquired aplastic anemia. Looking at the study overall: Reads per healthy sample averaged roughly 9.9 million (CD4+) and 11.0 million (CD8+).

This CDR3 region has 14 residues. Trimming stripped 9 bases from V and 2 bases from J, with 17 bases between. Per germline, CDR1 LNHDA and CDR2 SQIVND (reference sequence). Genomic DNA was employed as the template in profiling TCR beta VDJ and CDR3. TCRdb re-analysed the reads in MiXCR, keeping a single row per CDR3 protein. The top ten hold roughly 8.9% of the sample, which has around 140,000 distinct CDR3 sequences, about 40% seen once. The chain employs TRBV19 and TRBJ2-7; D call uncertain. Sequencing was carried out using sorted CD4+, CD8+, or CD8+CD57+ T cells (not recorded which) from PBMCs. The receptor was derived from a human donor in good health, serving as a control. The CDR3 DNA reads TGTGCCAGCAGCACTATTACCGGGCCCTACGAGCAGTACTTC. The encoded protein is CASSTITGPYEQYF.